Below, one T cell receptor beta chain is given with its context. Its target is unknown. These data come from a study of cytomegalovirus exposure and HLA in healthy donors. General study findings and limits: Immune exposure information comprised only CMV serostatus.

The study sampled nominally healthy donors, though unrecorded immune exposures were likely. The CDR3 spans 13 residues. Germline assignment: CDR1 SGHTA and CDR2 FQGNSA. The germline V and J ends were trimmed by 1 base and 7 bases, with 11 bases remaining between them. Researchers ran the PCR with 60 Vbeta and 13 Jbeta primers. In the original processing: Roughly 11 million shared chains were among the 65 million to 85 million unique TCR beta chains that a later analysis counted. Method: immunoSEQ multiplex PCR; TCRdb's copy keeps in-frame clones and lacks some. D and trimming were read from the DNA, whereas the V and J calls and clone size are those reported in that table. This table holds 120,000 or so clones, about four fifths found once.

This sequence originates from a man aged 18-30 years in good health and CMV-seronegative. The chain has TRBV7-2 and TRBJ2-7; D is perhaps TRBD2 (5 bases). The sequencing sample was made of PBMCs. Here the CDR3 DNA reads TGTGCCAGCAGCTTAGGATCCCGGAGGGAGCAGTACTTC. It codes for CASSLGSRREQYF. Filled out from reference TRBV7-2 and TRBJ2-7, the complete variable domain reads GAGVSQSPSNKVTEKGKDVELRCDPISGHTALYWYRQSLGQGLEFLIYFQGNSAPDKSGLPSDRFSAERTGGSVSTLTIQRTQQEDSAVYLCASSLGSRREQYFGPGTRLTVT.